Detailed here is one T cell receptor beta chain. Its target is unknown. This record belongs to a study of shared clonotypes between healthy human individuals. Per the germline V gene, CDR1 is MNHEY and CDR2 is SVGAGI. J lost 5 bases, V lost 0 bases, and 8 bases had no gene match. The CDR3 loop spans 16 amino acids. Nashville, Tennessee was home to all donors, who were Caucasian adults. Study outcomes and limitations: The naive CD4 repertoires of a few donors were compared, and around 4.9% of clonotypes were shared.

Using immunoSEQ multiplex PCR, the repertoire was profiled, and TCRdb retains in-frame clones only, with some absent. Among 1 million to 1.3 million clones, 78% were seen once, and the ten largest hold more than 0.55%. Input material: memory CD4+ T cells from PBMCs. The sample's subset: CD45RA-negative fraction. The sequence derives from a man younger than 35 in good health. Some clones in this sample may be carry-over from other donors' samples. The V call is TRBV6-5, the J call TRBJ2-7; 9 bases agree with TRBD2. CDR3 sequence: CASSYSSSSGSHEQYF. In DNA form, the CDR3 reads TGTGCCAGCAGTTACTCGAGTAGTAGCGGGAGCCACGAGCAGTACTTC.